This is a list of T cell receptor beta chains from one sample in a study of T cell repertoires in cytomegalovirus infection. MiXCR was run by TCRdb on the reads, yielding one entry per CDR3 protein. Here the sample spans some 220,000 distinct CDR3 sequences, approximately 6.7% being singletons. Sequences were obtained from PBMCs. The source is a human donor in good health (CMV status not recorded). Some clones in this sample may be carry-over from other donors' samples. CDR3s include the opening cysteine and the closing phenylalanine or tryptophan. D genes are given only for firm matches. Clone size is shown for a subset of rows, as once, few, many or a class of expanded clone.

>TRBV12-3/TRBV12-4|many|NA|TRBJ1-2
TGTGCCAGCAGTTTAACGTCGGGCGACTGGGAATATGGCTACACCTTC
CASSLTSGDWEYGYTF
>TRBV7-8|many|NA|TRBJ1-4
TGTGCCAGCAGCCCCTCGGGAGGGTCCGGTGAAAAACTGTTTTTT
CASSPSGGSGEKLFF
>TRBV7-2|many|TRBD1|TRBJ1-2
TGTGCCAGCAGCTTGGACAGGGGGAAAGGGGGCTACACCTTC
CASSLDRGKGGYTF
>TRBV18|many|TRBD1|TRBJ1-1
TGTGCCAGCTCACAGGAGACAGGGGGAAGCACTGAAGCTTTCTTT
CASSQETGGSTEAFF
>TRBV11-2|many|TRBD2|TRBJ2-1
TGTGCCAGCAGCTTAGACGGGTCGGGGGGGCAAGAGCAGTTCTTC
CASSLDGSGGQEQFF
>TRBV19|many|NA|TRBJ2-1
TGTGCCAGTAGTATCGGTGGCAGGGGTAGCAATGAGCAGTTCTTC
CASSIGGRGSNEQFF
>TRBV12-3/TRBV12-4|many|NA|TRBJ1-3
TGTGCCAGCAGTTTGGGCCGAATCTCTGGAAACACCATATATTTT
CASSLGRISGNTIYF
>TRBV7-2|many|NA|TRBJ1-4
TGTGCCAGCAGCTCCAGAGTGGAAAAACTGTTTTTT
CASSSRVEKLFF
>TRBV5-6|NA|TRBD2|TRBJ2-1
TGTGCCAGCAGCTGGGGGACTAGCGGTCACAATGAGCAGTTCTTC
CASSWGTSGHNEQFF
>TRBV19|many|NA|TRBJ2-5
TGTGCCAGTAGGCGGGGTCAAGATGGGGAGACCCAGTACTTC
CASRRGQDGETQYF
>TRBV11-2|many|NA|TRBJ1-5
TGTGCCAGCAGCTATACGCGGAATCAGCCCCAGCATTTT
CASSYTRNQPQHF
>TRBV19|many|NA|TRBJ2-2
TGTGCCAGTAGTATAAGAGGGGACAGCTCGCGGGGGCGAACCGGGGAGCTGTTTTTT
CASSIRGDSSRGRTGELFF
>TRBV18|many|TRBD2|TRBJ2-3
TGTGCCAGCTCACCAACTGGGGGAGGGGATACGCAGTATTTT
CASSPTGGGDTQYF
>TRBV20-1|NA|TRBD1|TRBJ1-2
TGCAGTGCTAGAGAGGGACAGAAGAGCAACTATGGCTACACCTTC
CSAREGQKSNYGYTF